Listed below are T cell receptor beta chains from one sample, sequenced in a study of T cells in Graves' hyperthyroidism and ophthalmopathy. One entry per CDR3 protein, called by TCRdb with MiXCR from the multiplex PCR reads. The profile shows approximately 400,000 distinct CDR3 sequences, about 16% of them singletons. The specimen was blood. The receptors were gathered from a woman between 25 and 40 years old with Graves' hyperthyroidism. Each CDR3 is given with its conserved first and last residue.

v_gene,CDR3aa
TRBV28,CASSLTEDPSYEQYF
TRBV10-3,CAAGLASSYEQYF
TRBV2,CASSVSAYGYTF
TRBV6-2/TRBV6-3,CASSYSAFPEGQPQHF
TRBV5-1,CASSLDGRDTGELFF
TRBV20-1,CSANGRELIYGYTF
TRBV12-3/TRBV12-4,CASSLAAGERELFF
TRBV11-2,CASSLDPGAPDTQYF
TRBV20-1,CSARTGQVTGELFF
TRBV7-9,CASRLAAGGEQFF
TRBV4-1,CASSPSIVGLTDNEQFF
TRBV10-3,CAIRLKSTDTQYF
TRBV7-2,CASTPPTPPNTGELFF
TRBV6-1,CASSEAALGNYGYTF
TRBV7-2,CASSPARRIYEQYF
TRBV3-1,CASSQDGGPAEAFF
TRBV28,CASSPGDRGLGQPQHF
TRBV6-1,CASIPGQGVRNAFF
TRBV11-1,CASSKGQVGYTF
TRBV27,CASSSGLAGYLTDTQYF
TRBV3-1,CASSQDNRGPGNTIYF
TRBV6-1,CASVLRGNTEAFF
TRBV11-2,CASSTSLTDEQFF
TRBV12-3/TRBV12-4,CASSSDGYEQYF
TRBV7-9,CASSHGLAAYEQYF
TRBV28,CASSAQGGAGELFF
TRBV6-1,CASSPHTGELFF
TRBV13,CASSLAGANTEAFF
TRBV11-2,CASSSIGTGAYNEQFF
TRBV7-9,CASSLDLGYQPQHF
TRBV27,CASRDREHSPLHF
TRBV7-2,CASSQRQGPGELFF
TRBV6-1,CASSPLPATDTQYF
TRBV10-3,CAISPSGRQGTGELFF
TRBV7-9,CASSFRHRPKPESNQPQHF
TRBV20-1,CSARDLRGNPYEQYF